Described below is a single TCR beta chain sequence and its context. Its target is unknown. The same CDR3 is also encoded by other DNA sequences in this sample. The germline V gene encodes CDR1 SQVTM and CDR2 ANQGSEA. The CDR3 runs to 14 residues. V gave up 7 bases and J gave up 0 bases, with 13 bases separating them. The entry originates in a study of OX40 agonist ivuxolimab in advanced cancers. Study conclusions and caveats: In general, CD8+ T cells held more expanded clones than CD4+ did, on average.

TCRdb keeps only in-frame clones here, not all; method: immunoSEQ multiplex PCR. In the table there are 9,500 to 14,000 clones, about 82% of which are singletons. It was autoimmune disease history or systemic immunosuppression that excluded patients. This chain connects TRBV29-1 to TRBJ2-1, with D uncertain. The specimen comprised CD4+ or CD8+ T cells sorted from blood, sampled in a trial of the OX40 agonist ivuxolimab. This TCR was recovered from an adult with an advanced solid tumor such as melanoma, head and neck, liver or kidney cancer. In DNA, the CDR3 is TGCAGCGACCAACAGTGGAGCTCCTACAATGAGCAGTTCTTC. It translates to CSDQQWSSYNEQFF.